The 8 T cell receptor beta chains presented below share a single source sample, sequenced in a study of T cells expressing NK-cell markers. TCRdb processed the 5' RACE reads again and assigns one entry to each CDR3 protein, with no DNA. The listing records some 150,000 distinct CDR3 sequences. The sample consisted of blood T cells: a sorted CD56 or NKG2C T cell subset, CD4+ or CD8+ T cells, or bulk PBMC T cells (not recorded which). These receptors all come from a woman aged 50 to 65 in good health.

V usage is TRBV19 and J usage is TRBJ1-1; TCRdb calls TRBD1, which cannot be checked without DNA. The CDR3 totals 13 residues. CDR1 and CDR2 from the germline V gene are LNHDA and SQIVND (reference sequence). The CDR3 protein is CASKGQANTEAFF.

The chain joins TRBV19 to TRBJ1-1. The CDR3 runs to 14 residues. The germline V gene encodes CDR1 LNHDA and CDR2 SQIVND (reference sequence). CDR3 region: CASSPIDKNTEAFF.

The gene calls are TRBV12-3 or TRBV12-4 and TRBJ2-7. This CDR3 region has 12 residues. The CDR3 protein is CASTSSSYEQYF.

The CDR3: CASSPERQGGAYGYTF. This chain joins TRBV3-1 and TRBJ1-2; the D gene TCRdb calls, TRBD1, cannot be checked with no DNA. The CDR3 contains 16 residues. CDR1 is LGHDT and CDR2 is YNNKEL in the germline V gene (reference sequence).

The chain recombines TRBV20-1 with TRBJ2-2; the D gene TCRdb calls, TRBD1, cannot be checked with no DNA. Germline CDR1 and CDR2: DFQATT and SNEGSKA (reference sequence). CDR3 size: 15 residues. CDR3 sequence reads: CSARTGVLDTGELFF.

This rearrangement joins TRBV27 to TRBJ1-2; TCRdb picks TRBD1, but there is no DNA to check that call. The CDR3 is 14 residues long. Germline CDR1 reads MNHEY; CDR2 reads SMNVEV (reference sequence). This CDR3 reads CASRLVGAGYGYTF.

The chain is built from TRBV14 and TRBJ2-1; absent DNA, TCRdb's TRBD1 call cannot be checked. Germline lookup yields CDR1 SGHDN and CDR2 FVKESK. CDR3 length: 13 residues. The CDR3 region is CASSLLQGYEQFF. Drawing the rest from reference TRBV14 and TRBJ2-1, the complete variable domain is EAGVTQFPSHSVIEKGQTVTLRCDPISGHDNLYWYRRVMGKEIKFLLHFVKESKQDESGMPNNRFLAERTGGTYSTLKVQPAELEDSGVYFCASSLLQGYEQFFGPGTRLTVL.

The chain employs TRBV29-1 and TRBJ1-1; TCRdb names TRBD1, which stays unverified in the absence of DNA. Germline CDR1 SQVTM, CDR2 ANQGSEA. The CDR3 has 11 residues. CDR3: CSAGVNTEAFF.